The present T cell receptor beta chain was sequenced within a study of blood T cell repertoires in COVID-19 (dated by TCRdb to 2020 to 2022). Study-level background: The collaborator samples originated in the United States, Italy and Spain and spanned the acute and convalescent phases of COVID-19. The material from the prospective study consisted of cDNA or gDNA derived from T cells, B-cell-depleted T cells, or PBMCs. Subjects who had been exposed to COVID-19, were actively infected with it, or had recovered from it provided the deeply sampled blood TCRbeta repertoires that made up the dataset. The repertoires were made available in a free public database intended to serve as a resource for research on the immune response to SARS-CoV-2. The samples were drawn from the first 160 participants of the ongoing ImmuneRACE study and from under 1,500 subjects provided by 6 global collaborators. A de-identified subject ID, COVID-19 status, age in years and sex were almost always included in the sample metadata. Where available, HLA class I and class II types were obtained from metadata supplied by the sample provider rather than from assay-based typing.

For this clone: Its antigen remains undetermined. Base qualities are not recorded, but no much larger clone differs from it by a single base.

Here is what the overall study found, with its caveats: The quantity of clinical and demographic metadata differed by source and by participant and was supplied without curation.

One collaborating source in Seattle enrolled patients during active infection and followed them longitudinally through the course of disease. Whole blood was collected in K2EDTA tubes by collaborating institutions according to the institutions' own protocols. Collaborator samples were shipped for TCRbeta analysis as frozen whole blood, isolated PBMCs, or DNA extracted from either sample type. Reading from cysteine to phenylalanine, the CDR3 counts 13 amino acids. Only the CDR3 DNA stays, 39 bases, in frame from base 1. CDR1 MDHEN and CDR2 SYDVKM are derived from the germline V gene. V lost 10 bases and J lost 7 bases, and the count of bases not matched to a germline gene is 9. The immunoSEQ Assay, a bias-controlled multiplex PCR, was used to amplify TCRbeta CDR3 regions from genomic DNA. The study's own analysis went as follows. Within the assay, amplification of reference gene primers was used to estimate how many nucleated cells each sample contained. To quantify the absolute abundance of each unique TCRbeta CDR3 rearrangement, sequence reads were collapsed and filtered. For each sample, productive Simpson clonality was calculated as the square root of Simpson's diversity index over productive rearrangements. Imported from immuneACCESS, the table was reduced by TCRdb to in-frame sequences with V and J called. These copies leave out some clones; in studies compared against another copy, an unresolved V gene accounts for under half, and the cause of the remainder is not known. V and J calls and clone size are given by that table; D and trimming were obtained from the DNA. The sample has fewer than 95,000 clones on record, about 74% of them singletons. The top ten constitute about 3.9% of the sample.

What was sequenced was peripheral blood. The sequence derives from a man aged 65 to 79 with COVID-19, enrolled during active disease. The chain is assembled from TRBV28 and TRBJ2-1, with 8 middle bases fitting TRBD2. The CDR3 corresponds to CATSTAGVNEQFF. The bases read TGTGCCACCTCTACAGCGGGAGTGAATGAGCAGTTCTTC.